The rows below give T cell receptor beta chains drawn from one sample of a study of tumor-infiltrating lymphocytes in localized non-small cell lung cancer. The protocol was immunoSEQ multiplex PCR, while the TCRdb copy is restricted to in-frame clones and leaves out a portion. The repertoire holds about 16,000 clones, with under 75% as singletons. Input material: lung tumor tissue. These receptors all stem from a human donor with non-small cell lung cancer. Both conserved end residues are part of each CDR3. D genes are given only for firm matches. Size is stated for part of the rows, as once, few or many counts, or as a class when the clone is expanded.

D	J	size	V	DNA	CDR3
-	TRBJ2-3	few	TRBV6-8	TGTGCCAGCAGTTACGAGGGTAAGGGGGCAGATACGCAGTATTTT	CASSYEGKGADTQYF
-	TRBJ2-3	-	TRBV6-1	TGTGCCAGCAGTGGGGTTATCGGCACAGATACGCAGTATTTT	CASSGVIGTDTQYF
-	TRBJ2-3	once	TRBV20-1	TGCAGTGCTAGAGGTGGGGATACGCAGTATTTT	CSARGGDTQYF
TRBD1	TRBJ1-2	-	TRBV30	TGTGCCTGGAGTGGACAGGGGGTGGGCTATGGCTACACCTTC	CAWSGQGVGYGYTF
TRBD2	TRBJ2-3	-	TRBV28	TGTGCCAGCAGCACCCCGACTAGCGGGATAAGAGATACGCAGTATTTT	CASSTPTSGIRDTQYF
TRBD2	TRBJ2-2	-	TRBV27	TGTGCCAGCAGTTTAATGGCGGGGGGGCCCACCGGGGAGCTGTTTTTT	CASSLMAGGPTGELFF
-	TRBJ2-1	-	TRBV5-1	TGCGCCAGCAGTATGGGTGACTACAATGAGCAGTTCTTC	CASSMGDYNEQFF
TRBD2	TRBJ2-2	medium-sized	TRBV5-1	TGCGCCAGCAGCAGGACTAGCGGGGGGTCCGGGGAGCTGTTTTTT	CASSRTSGGSGELFF
TRBD1	TRBJ2-5	-	TRBV2	TGTGCCAGCAGTGAGACAGGGTACCAAGAGACCCAGTACTTC	CASSETGYQETQYF
TRBD1	TRBJ1-5	-	TRBV7-9	TGTGCCAGCAGCTTCGCGACCGGGACAGGGGGGAATCAGCCCCAGCATTTT	CASSFATGTGGNQPQHF
-	TRBJ1-4	-	TRBV10-2	TGCGCCAGCGGACGGATTAATGAAAAACTGTTTTTT	CASGRINEKLFF
-	TRBJ1-2	few	TRBV7-2	TGTGCCAGCAGCTTAGATGAACGGAACTATGGCTACACCTTC	CASSLDERNYGYTF
-	TRBJ2-7	-	TRBV19	TGTGCCAGTAGTCCAACAACAGGCTACGAGCAGTACTTC	CASSPTTGYEQYF
-	TRBJ2-5	-	TRBV19	TGTGCCAGTAGTTCCCGACAGCAAGAGACCCAGTACTTC	CASSSRQQETQYF
-	TRBJ2-5	-	TRBV4-3	TGCGCCAGCAGCCAAGACGTCGGGTTTCAAGAGACCCAGTACTTC	CASSQDVGFQETQYF